Listed below are T cell receptor delta chains from one sample, sequenced in a study of gamma-delta T cells after stem cell transplantation. TCRdb re-processed the RT-PCR reads using CATT. The sample includes about 11,000 delta-chain clones, under 45% of them seen just once. Specimen: gamma-delta T cells. The receptors come from a human donor. It is not recorded whose cells these are; they may come from a transplant donor. CDR3s include the opening cysteine and the closing phenylalanine or tryptophan. A D gene is named only where the DNA matches it firmly. Clone size appears in some rows only: once, few, many, or a class for an expanded clone.

d_call clone_size v_call cdr3_aa
TRDD3 few TRDV3 CAFSAVGSSLWGIQTDKLIF
- few TRDV1 CALGEVPTDKLIF
TRDD2 few TRDV3 CASTLPTRRGTDKLIF
TRDD3 few TRDV1 CALGEGDAGGYAYTDKLIF
- - TRDV1 CALVGLPPTHKLIF
TRDD3 few TRDV1 CALGEIGGHWGPISSDKLIF
- few TRDV1 CALGEQKGGPTLGDREYTDKLIF
TRDD3 - TRDV1 CALGKEAAPVLGDCRADKLIF
TRDD3 few TRDV1 CALGELGWAGGSYTDKLIF
TRDD3 - TRDV2 CACDTLGDTTAHLFF
- once TRDV2 CACDMLVARYAWTAQLFF
TRDD3 - TRDV1 CALGTFQPSPFGGSPTYTDKLIF
- - TRDV1 CALGELSPVWAFLRAPPSTGGPSWDTRQMFF
- medium-sized TRAV29/DV5 CAATFPFLHGGTSTDKLIF